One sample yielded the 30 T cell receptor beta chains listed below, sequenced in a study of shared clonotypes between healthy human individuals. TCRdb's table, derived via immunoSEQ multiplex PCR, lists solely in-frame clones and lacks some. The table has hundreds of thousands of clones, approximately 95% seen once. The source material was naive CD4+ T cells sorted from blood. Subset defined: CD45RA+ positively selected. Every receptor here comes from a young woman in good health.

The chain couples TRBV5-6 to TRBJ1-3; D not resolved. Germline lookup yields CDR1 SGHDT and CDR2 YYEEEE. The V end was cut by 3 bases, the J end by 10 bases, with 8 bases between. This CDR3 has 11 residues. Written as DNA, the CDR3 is TGTGCCAGCAGCTCCTATGGGACCATATATTTT. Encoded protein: CASSSYGTIYF.

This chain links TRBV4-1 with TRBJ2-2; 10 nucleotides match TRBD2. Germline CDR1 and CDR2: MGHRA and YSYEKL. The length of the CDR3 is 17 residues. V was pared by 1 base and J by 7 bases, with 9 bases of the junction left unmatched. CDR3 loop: CASSQAPSGSGGGELFF. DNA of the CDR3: TGCGCCAGCAGCCAAGCCCCTAGCGGGAGCGGGGGCGGGGAGCTGTTTTTT.

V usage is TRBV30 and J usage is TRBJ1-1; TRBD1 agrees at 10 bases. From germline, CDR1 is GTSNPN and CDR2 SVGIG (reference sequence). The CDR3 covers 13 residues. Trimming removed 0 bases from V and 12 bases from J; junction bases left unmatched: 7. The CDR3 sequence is CAWSVKGTGETFF. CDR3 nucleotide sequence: TGTGCCTGGAGTGTAAAGGGGACAGGGGAGACTTTCTTT. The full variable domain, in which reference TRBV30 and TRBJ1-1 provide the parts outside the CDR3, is SQTIHQWPATLVQPVGSPLSLECTVEGTSNPNLYWYRQAAGRGLQLLFYSVGIGQISSEVPQNLSASRPQDRQFILSSKKLLLSDSGFYLCAWSVKGTGETFFGQGTRLTVV.

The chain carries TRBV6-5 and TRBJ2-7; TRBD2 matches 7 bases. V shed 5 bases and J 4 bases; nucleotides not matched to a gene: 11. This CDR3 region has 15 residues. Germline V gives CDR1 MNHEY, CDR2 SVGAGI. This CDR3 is CASSPGGLRKYEQYF. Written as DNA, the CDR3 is TGTGCCAGCAGTCCGGGGGGACTTCGGAAGTACGAGCAGTACTTC.

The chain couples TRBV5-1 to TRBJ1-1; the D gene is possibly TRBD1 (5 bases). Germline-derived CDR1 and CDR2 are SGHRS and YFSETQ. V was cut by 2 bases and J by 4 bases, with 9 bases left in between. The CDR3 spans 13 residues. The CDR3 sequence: CASSFRAGTEAFF. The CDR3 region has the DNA TGCGCCAGCAGCTTCAGGGCAGGCACTGAAGCTTTCTTT.

The CDR3 reads CTSSQVPTSEAFF. DNA of the CDR3: TGCACCAGCAGCCAAGTGCCCACATCGGAAGCTTTCTTT. V and J are TRBV1 and TRBJ1-1; the tabulated D call, TRBD1, remains unverified against the DNA. TRBV1 is a listed pseudogene. The CDR3 sequence is 13 residues long.

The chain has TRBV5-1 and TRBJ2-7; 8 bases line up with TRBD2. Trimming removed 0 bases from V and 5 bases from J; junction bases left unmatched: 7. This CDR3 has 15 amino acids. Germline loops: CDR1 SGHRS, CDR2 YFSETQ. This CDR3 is CASSLAFRGGNEQYF. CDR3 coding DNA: TGCGCCAGCAGCTTGGCATTCCGGGGGGGAAACGAGCAGTACTTC.

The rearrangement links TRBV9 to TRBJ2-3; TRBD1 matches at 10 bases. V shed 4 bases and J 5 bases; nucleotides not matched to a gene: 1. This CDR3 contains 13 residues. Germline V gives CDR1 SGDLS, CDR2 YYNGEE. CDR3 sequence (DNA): TGTGCCAGCAGCTGGACAGGGGGAGATACGCAGTATTTT. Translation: CASSWTGGDTQYF. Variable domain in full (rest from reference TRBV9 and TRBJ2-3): DSGVTQTPKHLITATGQRVTLRCSPRSGDLSVYWYQQSLDQGLQFLIQYYNGEERAKGNILERFSAQQFPDLHSELNLSSLELGDSALYFCASSWTGGDTQYFGPGTRLTVL.

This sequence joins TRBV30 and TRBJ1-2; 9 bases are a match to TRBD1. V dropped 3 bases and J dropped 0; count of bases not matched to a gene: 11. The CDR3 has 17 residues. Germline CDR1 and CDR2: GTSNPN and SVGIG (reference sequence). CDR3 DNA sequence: TGTGCCTGGAGCGACACAGGGGGCCAACGAACTAACTATGGCTACACCTTC. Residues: CAWSDTGGQRTNYGYTF.

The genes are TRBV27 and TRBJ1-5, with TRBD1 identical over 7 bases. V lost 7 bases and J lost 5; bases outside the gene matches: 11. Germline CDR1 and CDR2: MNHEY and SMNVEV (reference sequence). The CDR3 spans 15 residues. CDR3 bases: TGTGCCAGCACTCGAACAGGGGAATCGGATCAGCCCCAGCATTTT. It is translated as CASTRTGESDQPQHF.

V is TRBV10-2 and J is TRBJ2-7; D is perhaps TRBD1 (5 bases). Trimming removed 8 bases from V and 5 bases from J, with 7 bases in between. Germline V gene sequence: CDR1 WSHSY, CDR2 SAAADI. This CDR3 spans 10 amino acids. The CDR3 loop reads CASGADEQYF. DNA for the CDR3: TGCGCCAGCGGGGCGGACGAGCAGTACTTC.

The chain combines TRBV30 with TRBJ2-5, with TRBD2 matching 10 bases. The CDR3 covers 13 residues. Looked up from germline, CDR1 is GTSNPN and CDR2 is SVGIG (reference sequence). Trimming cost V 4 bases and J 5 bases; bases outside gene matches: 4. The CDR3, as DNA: TGTGCCTGGACTAGCGGGAGTTGGGAGACCCAGTACTTC. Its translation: CAWTSGSWETQYF.

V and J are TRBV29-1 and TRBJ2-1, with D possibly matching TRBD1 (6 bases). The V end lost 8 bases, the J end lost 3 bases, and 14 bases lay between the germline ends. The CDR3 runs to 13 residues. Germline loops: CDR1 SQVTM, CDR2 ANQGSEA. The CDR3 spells CSFLRQVYNEQFF. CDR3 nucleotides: TGCAGCTTTTTACGACAGGTCTACAATGAGCAGTTCTTC.

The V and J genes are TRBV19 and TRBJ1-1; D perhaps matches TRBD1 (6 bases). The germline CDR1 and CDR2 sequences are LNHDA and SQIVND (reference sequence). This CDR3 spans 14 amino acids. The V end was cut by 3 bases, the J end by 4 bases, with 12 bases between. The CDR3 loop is CASSIREGGTEAFF. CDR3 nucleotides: TGTGCCAGTAGTATCCGCGAGGGGGGCACTGAAGCTTTCTTT.

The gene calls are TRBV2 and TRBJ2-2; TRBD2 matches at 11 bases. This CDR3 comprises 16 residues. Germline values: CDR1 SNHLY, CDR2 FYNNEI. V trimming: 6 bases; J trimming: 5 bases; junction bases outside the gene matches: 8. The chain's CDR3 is CASRTTSGIQTGELFF. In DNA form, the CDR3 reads TGTGCCAGCAGGACGACTAGCGGGATACAAACCGGGGAGCTGTTTTTT. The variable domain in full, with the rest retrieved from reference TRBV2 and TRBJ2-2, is EPEVTQTPSHQVTQMGQEVILRCVPISNHLYFYWYRQILGQKVEFLVSFYNNEISEKSEIFDDQFSVERPDGSNFTLKIRSTKLEDSAMYFCASRTTSGIQTGELFFGEGSRLTVL.

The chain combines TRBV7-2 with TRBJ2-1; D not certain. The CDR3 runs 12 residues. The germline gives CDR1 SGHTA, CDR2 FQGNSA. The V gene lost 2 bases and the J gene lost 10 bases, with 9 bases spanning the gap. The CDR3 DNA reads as TGTGCCAGCAGCTTATGGGTTACGGAGCAGTTCTTC. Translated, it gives CASSLWVTEQFF.

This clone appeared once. CDR3 DNA: TGTGCCAGCAGCTTAGCGCTAAGCGGGAGCGACACCGGGGAGCTGTTTTTT. Its translation is CASSLALSGSDTGELFF. This chain links TRBV7-2 with TRBJ2-2, with 8 bases aligning to TRBD2. V was pared by 0 bases and J by 3 bases, with 6 bases of the junction left unmatched. Per the germline V gene, CDR1 is SGHTA and CDR2 is FQGNSA. The CDR3 loop spans 17 amino acids.

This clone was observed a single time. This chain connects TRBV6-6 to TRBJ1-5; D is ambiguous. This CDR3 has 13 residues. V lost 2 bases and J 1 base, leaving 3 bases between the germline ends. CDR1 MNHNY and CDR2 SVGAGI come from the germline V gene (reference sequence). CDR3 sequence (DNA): TGTGCCAGCAGTTACACCAGCAATCAGCCCCAGCATTTT. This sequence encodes CASSYTSNQPQHF.

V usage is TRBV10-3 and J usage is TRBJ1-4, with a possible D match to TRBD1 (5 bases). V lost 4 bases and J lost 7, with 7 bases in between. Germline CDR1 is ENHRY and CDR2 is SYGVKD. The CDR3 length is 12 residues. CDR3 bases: TGTGCCATCAGTGGGGACGGTGAAAAACTGTTTTTT. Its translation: CAISGDGEKLFF.

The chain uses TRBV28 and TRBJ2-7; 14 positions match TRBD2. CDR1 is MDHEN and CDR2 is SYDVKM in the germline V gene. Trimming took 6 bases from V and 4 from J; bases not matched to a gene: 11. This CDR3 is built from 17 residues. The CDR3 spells CASSNPGLAGVGYEQYF. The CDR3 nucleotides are TGTGCCAGCAGCAACCCGGGACTAGCGGGAGTAGGGTACGAGCAGTACTTC.

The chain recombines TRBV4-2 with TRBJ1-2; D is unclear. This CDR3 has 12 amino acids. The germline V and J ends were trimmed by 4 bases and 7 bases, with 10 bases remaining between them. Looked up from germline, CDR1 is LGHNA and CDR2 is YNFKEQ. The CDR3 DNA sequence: TGTGCCAGCAGCCCCGGGTTTCGTGGCTACACCTTC. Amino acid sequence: CASSPGFRGYTF.

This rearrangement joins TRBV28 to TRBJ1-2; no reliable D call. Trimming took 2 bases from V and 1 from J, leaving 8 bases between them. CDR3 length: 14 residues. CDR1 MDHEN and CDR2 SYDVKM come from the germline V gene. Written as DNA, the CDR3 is TGTGCCAGCAGTTTAACGGATCTTAACTATGGCTACACCTTC. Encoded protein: CASSLTDLNYGYTF.

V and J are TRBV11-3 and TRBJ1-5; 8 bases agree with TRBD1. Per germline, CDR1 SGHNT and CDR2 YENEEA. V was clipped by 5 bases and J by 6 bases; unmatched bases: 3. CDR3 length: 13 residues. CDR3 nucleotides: TGTGCCAGCAGCCCAGGACAGGGTCAGCCCCAGCATTTT. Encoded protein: CASSPGQGQPQHF.

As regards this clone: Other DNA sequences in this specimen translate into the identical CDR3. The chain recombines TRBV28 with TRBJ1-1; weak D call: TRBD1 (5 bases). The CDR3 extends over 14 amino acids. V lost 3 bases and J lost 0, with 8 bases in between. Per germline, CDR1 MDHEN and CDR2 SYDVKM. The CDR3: CASSLGGVNTEAFF. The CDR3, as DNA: TGTGCCAGCAGTTTGGGGGGAGTGAACACTGAAGCTTTCTTT. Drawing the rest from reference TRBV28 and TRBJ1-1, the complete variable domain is DVKVTQSSRYLVKRTGEKVFLECVQDMDHENMFWYRQDPGLGLRLIYFSYDVKMKEKGDIPEGYSVSREKKERFSLILESASTNQTSMYLCASSLGGVNTEAFFGQGTRLTVV.

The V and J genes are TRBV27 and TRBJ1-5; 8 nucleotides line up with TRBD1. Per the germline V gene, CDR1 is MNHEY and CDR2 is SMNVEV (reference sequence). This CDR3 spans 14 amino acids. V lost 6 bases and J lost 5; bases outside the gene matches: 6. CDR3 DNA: TGTGCCAGCAGCAGTACAGGGGGTCATCAGCCCCAGCATTTT. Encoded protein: CASSSTGGHQPQHF.

DNA for the CDR3: TGCGCCAGCAGCCAAGATCGGGAAAAACTGTTTTTT. Translating it yields CASSQDREKLFF. The chain links TRBV4-1 to TRBJ1-4; D ambiguous. This CDR3 region has 12 residues. The germline V and J ends were trimmed by 0 bases and 8 bases, with 4 bases remaining between them. CDR1 is MGHRA, CDR2 YSYEKL, per germline.

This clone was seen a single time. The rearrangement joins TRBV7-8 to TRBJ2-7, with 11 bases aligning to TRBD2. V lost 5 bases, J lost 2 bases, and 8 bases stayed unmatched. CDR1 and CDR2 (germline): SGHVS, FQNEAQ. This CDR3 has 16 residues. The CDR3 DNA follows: TGTGCCAGCAGCGATTGGACTAGCGGGCTAACCTACGAGCAGTACTTC. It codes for CASSDWTSGLTYEQYF.

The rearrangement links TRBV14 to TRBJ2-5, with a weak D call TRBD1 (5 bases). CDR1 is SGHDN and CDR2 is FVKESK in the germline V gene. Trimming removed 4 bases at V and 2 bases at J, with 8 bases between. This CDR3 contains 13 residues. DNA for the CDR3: TGTGCCAGCAGCCGACAGTTACAAGAGACCCAGTACTTC. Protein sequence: CASSRQLQETQYF.

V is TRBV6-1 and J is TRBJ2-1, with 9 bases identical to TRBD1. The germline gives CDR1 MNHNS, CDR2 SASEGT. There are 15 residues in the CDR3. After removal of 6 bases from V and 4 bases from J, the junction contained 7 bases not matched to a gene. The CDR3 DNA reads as TGTGCCAGCAGCGTGGGACAGGGCGGGTACAATGAGCAGTTCTTC. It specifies CASSVGQGGYNEQFF.

CDR3 residues: CASSLVYGGEAFF. The CDR3 DNA reads TGTGCCAGCAGCTTAGTTTACGGGGGAGAAGCTTTCTTT. The chain has TRBV13 and TRBJ1-1, with D perhaps TRBD1 (5 bases). CDR1 is PRHDT and CDR2 is FYEKMQ in the germline V gene (reference sequence). Trimming cost V 1 base and J 8 bases, with 11 bases left between them. This CDR3 has 13 residues.